This T cell receptor (beta chain) was obtained from a study of blood T cells in healthy people across ages. This CDR3 comprises 16 residues. The V gene end was trimmed by 3 bases and the J gene end by 7 bases; junction bases not matched to a gene: 15. In germline, CDR1 is SGHDN, CDR2 FVKESK. PCR was performed a second time for roughly 7 to 11 cycles using a sample-barcoded 5' primer and a J-beta primer mix. TCRdb re-called the 5' RACE reads with MiXCR, one entry per CDR3 protein. The sample contains more than 1,000,000 distinct CDR3 sequences, roughly 24% of which appear only once. This clonotype came up a few times. This sample also appeared in a second study, on T cells of mothers and their children. From that second work: In this cohort, donors were three healthy Caucasian mothers plus their six children. A primer called M1S, used in the second PCR, added sample barcodes and 2-4 random nucleotides. Normalized overlap was always slightly, never significantly, higher in related than unrelated mother-child pairs.

The source is a girl under 10 years old in good health. Sequenced sample: blood. V usage is TRBV14 and J usage is TRBJ2-7; 7 bases match TRBD1. The CDR3 region is CASSQYRGSILGEQYF. In nucleotides, the CDR3 is TGTGCCAGCAGCCAGTACAGGGGAAGTATACTAGGGGAGCAGTACTTC.